This TCR beta chain was documented in a study of early T cells in non-severe SARS-CoV-2 infection. Germline-derived CDR1 and CDR2 are ENHRY and SYGVKD. The CDR3 covers 13 residues. V gave up 7 bases and J gave up 2 bases, with 10 bases separating them. TCRdb reprocessed the 5' RACE reads with MiXCR, giving one entry per CDR3 protein. Of 45,000 to 65,000 distinct CDR3 sequences listed, more than 9% were seen once; the top ten hold 4.2%. This clonotype was observed at least ten times. The TCR comes from an adult who was a healthcare worker with PCR-confirmed SARS-CoV-2 infection or an uninfected control (not recorded which). The rearrangement joins TRBV10-3 to TRBJ2-3, with D perhaps TRBD2 (6 bases). Sequences were obtained from whole blood. CDR3 bases: TGTGCCATCAATGCGGGATCCACAGATACGCAGTATTTT. Its protein is CAINAGSTDTQYF.